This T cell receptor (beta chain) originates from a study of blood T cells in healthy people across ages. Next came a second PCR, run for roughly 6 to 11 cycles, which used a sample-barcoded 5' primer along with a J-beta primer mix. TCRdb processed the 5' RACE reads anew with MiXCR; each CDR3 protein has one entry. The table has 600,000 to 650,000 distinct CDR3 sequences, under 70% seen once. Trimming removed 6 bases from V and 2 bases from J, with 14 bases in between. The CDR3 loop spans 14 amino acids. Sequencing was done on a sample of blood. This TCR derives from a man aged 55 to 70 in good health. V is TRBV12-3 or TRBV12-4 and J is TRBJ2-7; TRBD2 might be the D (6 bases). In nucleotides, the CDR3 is TGTGCCAGCAGCCTTCAGGAGGGAACCTACGAGCAGTACTTC. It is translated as CASSLQEGTYEQYF.